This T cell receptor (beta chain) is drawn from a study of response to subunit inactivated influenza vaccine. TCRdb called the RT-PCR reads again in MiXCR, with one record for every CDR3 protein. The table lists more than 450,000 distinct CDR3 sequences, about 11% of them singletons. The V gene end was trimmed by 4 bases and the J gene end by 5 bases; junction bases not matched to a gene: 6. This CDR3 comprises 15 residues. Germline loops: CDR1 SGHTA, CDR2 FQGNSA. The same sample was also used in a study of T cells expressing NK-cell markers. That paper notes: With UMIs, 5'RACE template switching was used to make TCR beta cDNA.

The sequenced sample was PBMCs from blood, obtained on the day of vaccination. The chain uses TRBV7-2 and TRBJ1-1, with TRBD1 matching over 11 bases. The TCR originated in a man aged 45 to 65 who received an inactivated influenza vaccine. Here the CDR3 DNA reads TGTGCCAGCAGCTGGCGGACAGGGGGCGGTACTGAAGCTTTCTTT. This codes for CASSWRTGGGTEAFF.